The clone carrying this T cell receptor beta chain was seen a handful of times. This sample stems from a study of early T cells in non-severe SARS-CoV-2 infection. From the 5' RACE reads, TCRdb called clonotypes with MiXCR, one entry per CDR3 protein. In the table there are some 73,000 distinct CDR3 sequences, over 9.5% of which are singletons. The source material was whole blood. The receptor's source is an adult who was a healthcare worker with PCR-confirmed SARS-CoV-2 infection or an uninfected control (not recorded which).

The CDR3 region has the DNA TGCGCCAGCAGTGAGTCAGTAGATACGCAGTATTTT. This gives the protein CASSESVDTQYF. The chain joins TRBV10-1 to TRBJ2-3, with D hard to call. The germline gives CDR1 WNHNN, CDR2 SYGVQD (reference sequence). Trimming left V 0 bases short and J 5 bases short, with 3 bases between. This CDR3 spans 12 amino acids.